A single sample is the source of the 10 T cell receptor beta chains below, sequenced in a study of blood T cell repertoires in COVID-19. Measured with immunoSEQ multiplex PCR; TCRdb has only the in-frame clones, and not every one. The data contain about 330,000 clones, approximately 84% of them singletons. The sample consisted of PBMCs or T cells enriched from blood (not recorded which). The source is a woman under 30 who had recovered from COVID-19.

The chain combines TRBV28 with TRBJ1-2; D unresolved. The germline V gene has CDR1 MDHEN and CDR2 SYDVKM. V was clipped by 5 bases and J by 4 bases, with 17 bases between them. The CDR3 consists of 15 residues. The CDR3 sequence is CASSAPGQAGYGYTF. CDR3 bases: TGTGCCAGCAGTGCCCCCGGCCAGGCCGGCTATGGCTACACCTTC.

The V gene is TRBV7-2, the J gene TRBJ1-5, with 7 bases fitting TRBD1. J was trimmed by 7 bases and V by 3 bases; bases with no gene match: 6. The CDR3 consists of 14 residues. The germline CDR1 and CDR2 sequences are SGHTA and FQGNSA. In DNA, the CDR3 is TGTGCCAGCAGCTTCGACAGGGATTACCAGCCCCAGCATTTT. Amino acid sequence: CASSFDRDYQPQHF.

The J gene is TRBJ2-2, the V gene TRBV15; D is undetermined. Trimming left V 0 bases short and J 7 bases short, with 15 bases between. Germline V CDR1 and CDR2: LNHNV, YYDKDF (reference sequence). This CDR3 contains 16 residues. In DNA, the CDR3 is TGTGCCACCAGCAGAGATGGGTCACAGCCGGTCGGGGAGCTGTTTTTT. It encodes CATSRDGSQPVGELFF.

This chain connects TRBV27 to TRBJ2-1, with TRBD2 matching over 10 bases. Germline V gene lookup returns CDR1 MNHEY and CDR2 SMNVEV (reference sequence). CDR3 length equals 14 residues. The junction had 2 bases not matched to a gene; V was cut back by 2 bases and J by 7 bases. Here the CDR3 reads CASSLSGRGNEQFF. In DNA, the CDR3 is TGTGCCAGCAGTTTAAGCGGGAGGGGGAATGAGCAGTTCTTC.

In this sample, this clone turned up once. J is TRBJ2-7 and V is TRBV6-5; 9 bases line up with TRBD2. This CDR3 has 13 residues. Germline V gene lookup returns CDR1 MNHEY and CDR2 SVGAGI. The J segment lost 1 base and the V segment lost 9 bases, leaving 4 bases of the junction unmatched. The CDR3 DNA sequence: TGTGCCAGTATAGCGGGAGATTCCTACGAGCAGTACTTC. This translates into CASIAGDSYEQYF.

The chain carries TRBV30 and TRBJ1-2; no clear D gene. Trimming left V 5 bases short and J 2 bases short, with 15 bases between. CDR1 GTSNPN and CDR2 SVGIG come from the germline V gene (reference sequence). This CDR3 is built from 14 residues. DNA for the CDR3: TGTGCCTGGGATGTCGGTTCCCACAACTATGGCTACACCTTC. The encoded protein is CAWDVGSHNYGYTF.

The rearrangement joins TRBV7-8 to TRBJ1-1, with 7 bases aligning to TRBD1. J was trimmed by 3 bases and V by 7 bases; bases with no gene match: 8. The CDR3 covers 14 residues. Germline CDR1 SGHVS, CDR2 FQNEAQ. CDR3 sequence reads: CASTLGQRDTEAFF. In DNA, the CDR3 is TGTGCCAGCACGCTGGGACAGAGGGACACTGAAGCTTTCTTT.

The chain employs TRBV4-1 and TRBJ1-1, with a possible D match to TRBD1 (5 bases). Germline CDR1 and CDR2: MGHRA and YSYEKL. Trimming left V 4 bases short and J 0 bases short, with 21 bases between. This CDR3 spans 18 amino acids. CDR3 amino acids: CASSPVGGPDPLNTEAFF. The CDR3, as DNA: TGCGCCAGCAGCCCCGTGGGGGGACCCGATCCTTTGAACACTGAAGCTTTCTTT.

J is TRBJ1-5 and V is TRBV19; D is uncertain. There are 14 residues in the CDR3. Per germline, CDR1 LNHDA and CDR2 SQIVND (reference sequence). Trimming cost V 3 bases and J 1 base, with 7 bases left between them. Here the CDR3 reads CASSIGRSNQPQHF. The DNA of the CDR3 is TGTGCCAGTAGTATTGGCAGGAGCAATCAGCCCCAGCATTTT.

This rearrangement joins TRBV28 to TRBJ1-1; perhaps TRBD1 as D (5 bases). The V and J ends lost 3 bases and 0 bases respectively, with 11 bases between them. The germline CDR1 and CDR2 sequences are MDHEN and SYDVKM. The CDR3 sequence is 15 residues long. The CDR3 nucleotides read TGTGCCAGCAGTTTTGCAGGGTCCATGAACACTGAAGCTTTCTTT. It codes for CASSFAGSMNTEAFF.